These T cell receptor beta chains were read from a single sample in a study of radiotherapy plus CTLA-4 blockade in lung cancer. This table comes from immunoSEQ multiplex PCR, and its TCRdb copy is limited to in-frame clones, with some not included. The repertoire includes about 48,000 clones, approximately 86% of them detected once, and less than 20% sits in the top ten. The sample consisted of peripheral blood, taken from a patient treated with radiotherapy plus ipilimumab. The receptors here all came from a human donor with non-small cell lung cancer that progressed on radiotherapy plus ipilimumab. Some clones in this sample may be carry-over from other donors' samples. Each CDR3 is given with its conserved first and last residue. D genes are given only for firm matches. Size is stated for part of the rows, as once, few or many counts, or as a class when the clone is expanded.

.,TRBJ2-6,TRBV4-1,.,TGCGCCAGCAGCCCCTTCGTGTCTGGGGCCAACGTCCTGACTTTC,CASSPFVSGANVLTF
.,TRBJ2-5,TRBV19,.,TGTGCCAGTAGCCCCCTCCCCCAAGAGACCCAGTACTTC,CASSPLPQETQYF
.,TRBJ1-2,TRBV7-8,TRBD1,TGTGCCAGCAGCTCAACGACAGGGGAGTATGGCTACACCTTC,CASSSTTGEYGYTF
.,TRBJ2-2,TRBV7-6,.,TGTGCCAGCAGCTTTAGTCAACAGGGTGGCACCGGGGAGCTGTTTTTT,CASSFSQQGGTGELFF
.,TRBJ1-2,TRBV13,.,TGTGCCAGCAGCTTGGACAGAACTAACTATGGCCACACCTTC,CASSLDRTNYGHTF
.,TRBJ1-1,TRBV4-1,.,TGCGCCAGCGGTGACAGGCTGCACACTGAAGCTTTCTTT,CASGDRLHTEAFF
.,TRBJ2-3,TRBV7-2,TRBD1,TGTGCCAGCAGCTTAGCGGGACAGGGGACAGATACGCAGTATTTT,CASSLAGQGTDTQYF
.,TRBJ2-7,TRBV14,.,TGTGCCAGCAGCCAAGTAGACGGAGGGGAGCAGTACTTC,CASSQVDGGEQYF
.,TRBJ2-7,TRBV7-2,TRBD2,TGTGCCAGCAGCGCCGGACTAGCGGAACAGAGGACCTACGAGCAGTACTTC,CASSAGLAEQRTYEQYF
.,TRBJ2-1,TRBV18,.,TGTGCCAGCTCACCACCGTCCAGGGGCTACAATGAGCAGTTCTTC,CASSPPSRGYNEQFF
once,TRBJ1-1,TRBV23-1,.,TGCGCCAGCAGTCACCCCCCCACACAGGGTGGGATTCGGTTAGAAGCTTTCTTT,CASSHPPTQGGIRLEAFF
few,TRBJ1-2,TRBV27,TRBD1,TGTGCCAGCAGTTCCTCGGGACAGGGCGTGTATGGCTACACCTTC,CASSSSGQGVYGYTF
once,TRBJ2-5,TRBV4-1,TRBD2,TGCGCCAGCAGCCAAGGGGAGGGATTATCCCACTTC,CASSQGEGLSHF
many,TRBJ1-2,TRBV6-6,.,TGTGCCAGCAGTTCCCGGGGGAGCGGCTATGGCTACACCTTC,CASSSRGSGYGYTF
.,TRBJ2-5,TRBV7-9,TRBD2,TGTGCCAGCAGCTTGACTCTAGCGGGAGGGGGCCGGGAGACCCAGTACTTC,CASSLTLAGGGRETQYF
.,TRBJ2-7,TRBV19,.,TGTGCCAGTAGTAGTATCACCGGGACACACGCCTACGAGCAGTACTTC,CASSSITGTHAYEQYF
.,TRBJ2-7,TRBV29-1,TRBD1,TGCAGCGTTGTGGCTGGACAGGGAATGCACGAGCAGTACTTC,CSVVAGQGMHEQYF
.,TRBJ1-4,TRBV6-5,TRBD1,TGTGCCAGCAGTGAACAGGGGGCGCGTGAAAAACTGTTTTTT,CASSEQGAREKLFF
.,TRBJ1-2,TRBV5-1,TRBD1,TGCGCCAGCACCCGGGACAGCTATTGCTACACCTTC,CASTRDSYCYTF
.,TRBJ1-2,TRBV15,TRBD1,TGTGCCACCAGCAGAGACCGGGACAGGGGCTATGGCTACACCTTC,CATSRDRDRGYGYTF
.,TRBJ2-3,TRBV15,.,TGTGCCACCAGCAGAGACGTTGTCGATACGCAGTATTTT,CATSRDVVDTQYF
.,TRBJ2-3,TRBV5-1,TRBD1,TGCGCCAGCAGCTCTGGGACAGGGAGTTGGGCGAGCACAGATACGCAGTATTTT,CASSSGTGSWASTDTQYF
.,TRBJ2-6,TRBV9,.,TGTGCCAGCAGCTCTCTTCAGGCTGGGGCCAACGTCCTGACTTTC,CASSSLQAGANVLTF
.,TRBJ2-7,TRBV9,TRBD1,TGTGCCAGCAGCCCTCGCGGACAGGGGTTTGACGAGCAGTACTTC,CASSPRGQGFDEQYF
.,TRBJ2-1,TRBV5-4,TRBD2,TGTGCCAGCAGCTTGGTCGGACTAGCGGACAATGAGCAGTTCTTC,CASSLVGLADNEQFF
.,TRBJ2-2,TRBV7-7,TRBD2,TGTGCCAGCAGCCCTAGCGGGAAGAACACCGGGGAGCTGTTTTTT,CASSPSGKNTGELFF
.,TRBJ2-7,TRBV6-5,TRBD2,TGTGCCAGCAGTTACTCGTCGGGAGGGCCTGTGGAGCAGTACTTC,CASSYSSGGPVEQYF